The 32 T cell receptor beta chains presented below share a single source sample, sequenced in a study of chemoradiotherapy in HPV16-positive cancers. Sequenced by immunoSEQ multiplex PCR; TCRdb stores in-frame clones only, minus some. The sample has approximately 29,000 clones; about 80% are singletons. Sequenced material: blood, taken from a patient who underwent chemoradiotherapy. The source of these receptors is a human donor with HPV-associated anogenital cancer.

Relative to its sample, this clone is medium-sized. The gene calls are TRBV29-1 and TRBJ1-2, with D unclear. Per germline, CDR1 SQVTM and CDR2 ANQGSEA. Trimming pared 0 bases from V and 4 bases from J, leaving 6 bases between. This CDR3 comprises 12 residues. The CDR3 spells CSVEDLSYGYTF. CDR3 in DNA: TGCAGCGTTGAAGACCTGTCCTATGGCTACACCTTC.

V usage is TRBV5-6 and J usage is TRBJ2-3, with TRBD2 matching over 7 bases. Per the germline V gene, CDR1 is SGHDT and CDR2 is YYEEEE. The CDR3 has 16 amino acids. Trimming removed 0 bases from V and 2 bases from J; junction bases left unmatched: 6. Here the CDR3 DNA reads TGTGCCAGCAGCTTGGCTGCGGGGGATAACACAGATACGCAGTATTTT. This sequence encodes CASSLAAGDNTDTQYF.

CDR3 in DNA: TGTGCCAGCAGCTTAGGACCCCTATCTAACTATGGCTACACCTTC. Translating it yields CASSLGPLSNYGYTF. The chain joins TRBV5-6 to TRBJ1-2; D not resolved. V was clipped by 2 bases and J by 0 bases, with 11 bases between them. CDR1 and CDR2 (germline): SGHDT, YYEEEE. The CDR3 totals 15 residues.

CDR3 in amino acids: CASSEYWGTNTGELFF. CDR3 DNA: TGTGCCAGCAGTGAATATTGGGGCACGAACACCGGGGAGCTGTTTTTT. The chain is built from TRBV25-1 and TRBJ2-2; the D gene is possibly TRBD1 (5 bases). Germline CDR1 reads MGHDK; CDR2 reads SYGVNS. The length of the CDR3 is 16 residues. V gave up 0 bases and J gave up 0 bases, with 8 bases separating them.

The CDR3 sequence is CASSFGTGLNQPQHF. In nucleotides, the CDR3 is TGCGCCAGCAGCTTCGGGACAGGCCTTAATCAGCCCCAGCATTTT. This chain links TRBV5-1 with TRBJ1-5; 8 positions match TRBD1. CDR1 and CDR2 (germline): SGHRS, YFSETQ. V gave up 2 bases and J gave up 4 bases; unmatched junction bases: 5. The CDR3 contains 15 residues.

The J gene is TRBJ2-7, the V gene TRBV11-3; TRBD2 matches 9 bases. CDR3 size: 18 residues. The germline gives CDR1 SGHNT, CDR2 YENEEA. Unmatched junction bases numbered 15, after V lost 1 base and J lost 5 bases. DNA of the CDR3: TGTGCCAGCAGCTTAGTAAGTCTAGGGCTAGCGGGGCGCCACGAGCAGTACGTC. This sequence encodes CASSLVSLGLAGRHEQYV.

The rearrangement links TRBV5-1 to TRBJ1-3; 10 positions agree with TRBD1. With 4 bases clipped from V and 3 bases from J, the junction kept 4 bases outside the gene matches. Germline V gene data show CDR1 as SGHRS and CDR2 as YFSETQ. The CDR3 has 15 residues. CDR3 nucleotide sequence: TGCGCCAGCAGCCTGACAGGGGGCGATGGAAACACCATATATTTT. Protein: CASSLTGGDGNTIYF.

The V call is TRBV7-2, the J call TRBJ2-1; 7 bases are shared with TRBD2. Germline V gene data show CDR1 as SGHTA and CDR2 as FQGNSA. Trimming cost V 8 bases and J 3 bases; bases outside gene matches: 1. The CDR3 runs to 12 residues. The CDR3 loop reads CASGGDYNEQFF. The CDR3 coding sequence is TGTGCCAGCGGGGGGGACTACAATGAGCAGTTCTTC.

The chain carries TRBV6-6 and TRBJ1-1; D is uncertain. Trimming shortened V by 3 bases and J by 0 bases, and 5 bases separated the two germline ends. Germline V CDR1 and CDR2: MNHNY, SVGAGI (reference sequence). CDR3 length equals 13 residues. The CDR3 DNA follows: TGTGCCAGCAGTTATGTCCTGAACACTGAAGCTTTCTTT. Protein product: CASSYVLNTEAFF.

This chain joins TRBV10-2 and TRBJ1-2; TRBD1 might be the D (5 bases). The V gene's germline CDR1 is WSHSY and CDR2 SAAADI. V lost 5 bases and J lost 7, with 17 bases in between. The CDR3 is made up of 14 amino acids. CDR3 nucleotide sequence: TGCGCCAGCAGTTCAAAACCAGGGAATGGTGGCTACACCTTC. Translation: CASSSKPGNGGYTF.

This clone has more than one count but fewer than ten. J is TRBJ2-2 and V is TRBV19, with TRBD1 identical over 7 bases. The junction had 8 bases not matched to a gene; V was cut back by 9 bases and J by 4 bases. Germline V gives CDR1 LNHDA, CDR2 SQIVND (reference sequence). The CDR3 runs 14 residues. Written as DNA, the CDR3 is TGTGCCAGCCGGGACAGACCTTCCACCGGGGAGCTGTTTTTT. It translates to CASRDRPSTGELFF.

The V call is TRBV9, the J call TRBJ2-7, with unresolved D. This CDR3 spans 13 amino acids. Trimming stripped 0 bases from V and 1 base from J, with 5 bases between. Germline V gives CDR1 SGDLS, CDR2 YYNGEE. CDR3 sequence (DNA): TGTGCCAGCAGCGTAGGTACGTCCTACGAGCAGTACTTC. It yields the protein CASSVGTSYEQYF. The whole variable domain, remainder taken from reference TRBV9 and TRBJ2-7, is DSGVTQTPKHLITATGQRVTLRCSPRSGDLSVYWYQQSLDQGLQFLIQYYNGEERAKGNILERFSAQQFPDLHSELNLSSLELGDSALYFCASSVGTSYEQYFGPGTRLTVT.

The DNA for the CDR3 is TGTGCCAGTGCAGCGAGCGGGGGGGCCTTGGAGACCCAGTACTTC. Protein sequence: CASAASGGALETQYF. The chain uses TRBV6-1 and TRBJ2-5; 10 bases map to TRBD2. Germline V CDR1 and CDR2: MNHNS, SASEGT. This CDR3 region has 15 residues. The junction had 12 bases not matched to a gene; V was cut back by 9 bases and J by 5 bases.

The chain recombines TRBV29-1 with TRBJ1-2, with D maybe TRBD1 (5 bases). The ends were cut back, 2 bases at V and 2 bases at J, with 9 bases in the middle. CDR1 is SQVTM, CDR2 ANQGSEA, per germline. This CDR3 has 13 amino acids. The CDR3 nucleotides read TGCAGCGTTGAAACCAGGGCCAACTATGGCTACACCTTC. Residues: CSVETRANYGYTF.

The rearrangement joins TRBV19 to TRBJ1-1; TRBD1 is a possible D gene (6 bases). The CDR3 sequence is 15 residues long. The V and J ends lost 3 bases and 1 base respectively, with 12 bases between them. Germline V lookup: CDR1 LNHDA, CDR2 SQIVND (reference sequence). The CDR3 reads CASSMAGHPNTEAFF. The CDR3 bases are TGTGCCAGTAGTATGGCGGGACATCCGAACACTGAAGCTTTCTTT.

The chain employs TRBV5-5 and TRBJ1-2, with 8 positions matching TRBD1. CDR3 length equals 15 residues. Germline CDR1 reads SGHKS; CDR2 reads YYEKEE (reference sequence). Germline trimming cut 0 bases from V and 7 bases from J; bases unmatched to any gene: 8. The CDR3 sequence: CASSLEDRVVFGYTF. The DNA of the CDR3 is TGTGCCAGCAGCTTGGAGGACAGGGTAGTATTTGGCTACACCTTC.

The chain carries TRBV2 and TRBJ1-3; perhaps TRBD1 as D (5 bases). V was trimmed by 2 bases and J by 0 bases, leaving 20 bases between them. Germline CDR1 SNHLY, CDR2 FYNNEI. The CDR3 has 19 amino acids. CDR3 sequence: CASSERRTPSDYSGNTIYF. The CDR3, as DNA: TGTGCCAGCAGTGAAAGGCGGACACCAAGTGATTACTCTGGAAACACCATATATTTT.

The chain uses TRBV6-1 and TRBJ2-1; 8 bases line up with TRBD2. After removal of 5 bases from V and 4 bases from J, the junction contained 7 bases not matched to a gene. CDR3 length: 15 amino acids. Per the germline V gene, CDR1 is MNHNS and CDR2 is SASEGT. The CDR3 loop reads CASSWSGGSYNEQFF. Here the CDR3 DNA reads TGTGCCAGCAGTTGGAGCGGGGGATCTTACAATGAGCAGTTCTTC.

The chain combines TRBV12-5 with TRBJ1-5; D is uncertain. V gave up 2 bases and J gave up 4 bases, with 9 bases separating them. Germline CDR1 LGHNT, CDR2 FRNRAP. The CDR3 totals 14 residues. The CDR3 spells CASGLTRRNQPQHF. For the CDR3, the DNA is TGTGCTAGTGGTTTGACACGAAGGAATCAGCCCCAGCATTTT.

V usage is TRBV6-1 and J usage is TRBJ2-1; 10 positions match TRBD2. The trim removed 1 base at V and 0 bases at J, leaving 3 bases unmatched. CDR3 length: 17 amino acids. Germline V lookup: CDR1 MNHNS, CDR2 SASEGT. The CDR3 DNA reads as TGTGCCAGCAGTGAAGGGCTAGCGGGGGTCTCCTACAATGAGCAGTTCTTC. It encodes CASSEGLAGVSYNEQFF.

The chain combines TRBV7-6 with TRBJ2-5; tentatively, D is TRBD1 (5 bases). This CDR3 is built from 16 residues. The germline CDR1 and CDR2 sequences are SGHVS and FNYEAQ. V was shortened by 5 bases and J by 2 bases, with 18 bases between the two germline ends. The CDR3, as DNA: TGTGCCAGCAGCCCTGGGGCAGGGCGCCTACAAGAGACCCAGTACTTC. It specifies CASSPGAGRLQETQYF.

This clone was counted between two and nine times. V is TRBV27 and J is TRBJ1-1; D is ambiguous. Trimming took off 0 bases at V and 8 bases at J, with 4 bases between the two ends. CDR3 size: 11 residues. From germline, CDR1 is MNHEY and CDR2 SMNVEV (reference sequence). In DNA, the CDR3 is TGTGCCAGCAGTTTATCGCAGGAAGCTTTCTTT. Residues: CASSLSQEAFF.

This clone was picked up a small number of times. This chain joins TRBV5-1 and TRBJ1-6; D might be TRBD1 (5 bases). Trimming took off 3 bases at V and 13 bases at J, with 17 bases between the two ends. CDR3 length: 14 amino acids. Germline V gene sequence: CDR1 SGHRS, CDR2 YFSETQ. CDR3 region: CASSSDGVSGPLHF. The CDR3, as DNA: TGCGCCAGCAGCTCCGACGGGGTATCAGGGCCCCTCCACTTT.

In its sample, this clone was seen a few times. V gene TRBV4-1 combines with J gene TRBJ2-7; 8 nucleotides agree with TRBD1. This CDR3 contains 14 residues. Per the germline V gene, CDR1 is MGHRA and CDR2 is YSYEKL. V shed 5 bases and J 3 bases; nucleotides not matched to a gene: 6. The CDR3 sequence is CASSLGQELYEQYF. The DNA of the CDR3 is TGCGCCAGCAGCTTGGGACAGGAACTCTACGAGCAGTACTTC.

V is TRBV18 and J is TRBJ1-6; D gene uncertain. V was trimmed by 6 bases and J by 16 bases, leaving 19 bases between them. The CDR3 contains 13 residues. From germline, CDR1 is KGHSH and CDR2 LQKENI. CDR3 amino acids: CASSPKDGLELHF. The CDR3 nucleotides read TGTGCCAGCTCTCCCAAAGACGGCTTGGAGCTCCACTTT.

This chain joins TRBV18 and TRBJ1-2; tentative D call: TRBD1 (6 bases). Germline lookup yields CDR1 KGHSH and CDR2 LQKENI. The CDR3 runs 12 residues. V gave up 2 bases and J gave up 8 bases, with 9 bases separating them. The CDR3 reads CASSPYREGYTF. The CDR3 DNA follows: TGTGCCAGCTCACCATACAGGGAAGGCTACACCTTC.

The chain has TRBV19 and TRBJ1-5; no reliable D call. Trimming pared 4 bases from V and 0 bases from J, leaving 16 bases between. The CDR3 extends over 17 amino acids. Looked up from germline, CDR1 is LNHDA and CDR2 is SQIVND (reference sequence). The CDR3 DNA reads TGTGCCAGTAGTAAAGGTAAAGGGAGATTTAGCAATCAGCCCCAGCATTTT. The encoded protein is CASSKGKGRFSNQPQHF.

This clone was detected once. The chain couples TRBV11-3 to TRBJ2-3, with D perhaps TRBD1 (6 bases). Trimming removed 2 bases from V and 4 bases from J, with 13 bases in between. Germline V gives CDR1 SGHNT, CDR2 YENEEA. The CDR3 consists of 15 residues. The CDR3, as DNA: TGTGCCAGCAGCTTAAGCGGTGGGGGCGCAGATACGCAGTATTTT. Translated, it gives CASSLSGGGADTQYF.

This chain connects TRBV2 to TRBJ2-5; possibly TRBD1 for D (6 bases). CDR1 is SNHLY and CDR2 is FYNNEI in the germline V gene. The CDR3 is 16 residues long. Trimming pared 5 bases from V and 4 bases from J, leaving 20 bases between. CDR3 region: CASSPYQGIGSETQYF. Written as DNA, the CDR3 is TGTGCCAGCAGTCCATACCAGGGGATTGGTTCAGAGACCCAGTACTTC. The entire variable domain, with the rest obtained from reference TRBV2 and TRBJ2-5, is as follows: EPEVTQTPSHQVTQMGQEVILRCVPISNHLYFYWYRQILGQKVEFLVSFYNNEISEKSEIFDDQFSVERPDGSNFTLKIRSTKLEDSAMYFCASSPYQGIGSETQYFGPGTRLLVL.

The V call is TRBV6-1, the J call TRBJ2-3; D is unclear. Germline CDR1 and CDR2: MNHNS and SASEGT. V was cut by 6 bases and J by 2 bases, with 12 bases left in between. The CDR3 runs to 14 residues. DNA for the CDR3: TGTGCCAGCAGCGAAACCCGTTACACAGATACGCAGTATTTT. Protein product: CASSETRYTDTQYF.

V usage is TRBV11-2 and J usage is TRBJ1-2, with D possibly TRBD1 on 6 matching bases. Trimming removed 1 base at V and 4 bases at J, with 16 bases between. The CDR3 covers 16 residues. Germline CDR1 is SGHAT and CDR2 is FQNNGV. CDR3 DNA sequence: TGTGCCAGCAGCTTAGCACAGGGCTCCGGTTCCTATGGCTACACCTTC. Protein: CASSLAQGSGSYGYTF.

The DNA for the CDR3 is TGTGCCAGCAGTTTGTCGTGGGGGGGCGGCACCGGGGAGCTGTTTTTT. It specifies CASSLSWGGGTGELFF. The genes are TRBV28 and TRBJ2-2; tentative D call: TRBD2 (7 bases). The V end lost 3 bases, the J end lost 4 bases, and 15 bases lay between the germline ends. Germline V gene sequence: CDR1 MDHEN, CDR2 SYDVKM. This CDR3 has 16 amino acids.